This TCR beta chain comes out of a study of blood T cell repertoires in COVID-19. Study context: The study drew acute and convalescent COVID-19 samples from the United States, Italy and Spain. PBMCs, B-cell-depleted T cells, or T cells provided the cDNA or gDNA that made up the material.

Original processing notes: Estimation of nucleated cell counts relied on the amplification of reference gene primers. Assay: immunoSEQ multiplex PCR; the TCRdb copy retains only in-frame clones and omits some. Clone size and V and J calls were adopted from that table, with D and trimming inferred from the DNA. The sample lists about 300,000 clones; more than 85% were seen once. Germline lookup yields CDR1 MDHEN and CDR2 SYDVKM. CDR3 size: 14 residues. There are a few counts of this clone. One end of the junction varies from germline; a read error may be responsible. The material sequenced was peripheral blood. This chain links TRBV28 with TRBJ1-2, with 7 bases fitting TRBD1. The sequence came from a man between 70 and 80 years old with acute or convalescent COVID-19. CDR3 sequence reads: CALWETGPKYGYTF. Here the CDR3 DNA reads TGTGCTCTCTGGGAGACAGGGCCTAAATATGGCTACACCTTC.